This T cell receptor beta chain was identified in a study of blood T cell repertoires in COVID-19 (dated by TCRdb to the early 2020s). Study-wide context: Samples covering the acute and convalescent phases of COVID-19 were provided by collaborators in the United States, Italy and Spain. The prospective study material was composed of cDNA or gDNA derived from T cells, B-cell-depleted T cells, or PBMCs. The dataset comprised deeply sampled blood TCRbeta repertoires from subjects exposed to, actively infected with, or recovered from COVID-19. The repertoires were released in a freely available public database meant as a resource for research on the immune response to SARS-CoV-2. The samples were drawn from the first 160 participants of the ongoing ImmuneRACE study and from 950 to 1,500 subjects provided by 6 global collaborators. The sample metadata nearly always contained a de-identified subject ID, COVID-19 status, age in years and sex. Where available, HLA class I and class II types were obtained from metadata supplied by the sample provider rather than from assay-based typing.

The germline V gene specifies ENHRY as CDR1 and SYGVKD as CDR2. The CDR3 runs 16 residues from the cysteine to the phenylalanine. Only the CDR3 part of the read is kept: 48 bases, read in frame from the first base. Unmatched junction bases come to 10, with V trimmed by 4 bases and J by 4 bases. Of note for this clone: The antigen this receptor binds is unknown. Within one base of it there is no much larger clone, and no base qualities were kept.

TCRbeta CDR3 regions were amplified from genomic DNA using the immunoSEQ Assay, a bias-controlled multiplex PCR. The original pipeline was this. The number of nucleated cells in each sample was estimated by amplification of reference gene primers within the assay. To quantify the absolute abundance of each unique TCRbeta CDR3 rearrangement, sequence reads were collapsed and filtered. For each sample, productive Simpson clonality was calculated as the square root of Simpson's diversity index over productive rearrangements. TCRdb re-hosts the immuneACCESS table, in-frame sequences only. Its copies lack some clones; in the studies checked, an unresolved V gene accounts for under half of them, and the cause for the rest is not known. V and J calls and clone size are as listed in that table; D and trimming were resolved from the DNA. Recorded for this sample are some 200,000 clones; roughly four fifths of them occurred a single time. Around 12% of the sample rests with the top ten.

Findings and caveats that apply to the study as a whole: How much clinical and demographic metadata was included differed by source and by participant, and the metadata was provided uncurated.

Each collaborating institution followed its own protocols to collect whole blood in K2EDTA tubes. Collaborator samples were shipped for TCRbeta analysis as frozen whole blood, isolated PBMCs, or DNA extracted from either sample type. The sequence was obtained from a woman aged 40-49 years with acute or convalescent COVID-19. The sequenced sample consisted of peripheral blood. The chain uses TRBV10-3 and TRBJ1-1, and 9 junctional nucleotides match TRBD1. The CDR3 protein sequence reads: CAISGPGTGLGTEAFF. In nucleotide form, the sequence is TGTGCCATCAGTGGTCCCGGGACAGGGTTGGGCACTGAAGCTTTCTTT.